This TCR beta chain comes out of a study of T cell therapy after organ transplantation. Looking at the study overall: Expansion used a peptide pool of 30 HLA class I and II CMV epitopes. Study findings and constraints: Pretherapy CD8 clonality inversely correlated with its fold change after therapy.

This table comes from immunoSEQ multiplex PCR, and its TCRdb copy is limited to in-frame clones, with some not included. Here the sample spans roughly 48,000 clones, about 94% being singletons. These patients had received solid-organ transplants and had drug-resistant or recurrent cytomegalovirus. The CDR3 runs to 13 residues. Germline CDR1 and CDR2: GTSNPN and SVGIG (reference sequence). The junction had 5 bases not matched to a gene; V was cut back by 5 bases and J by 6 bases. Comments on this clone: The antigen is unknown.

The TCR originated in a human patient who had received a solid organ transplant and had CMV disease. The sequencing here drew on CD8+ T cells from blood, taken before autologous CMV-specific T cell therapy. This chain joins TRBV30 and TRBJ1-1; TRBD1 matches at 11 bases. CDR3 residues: CAWGPGQGAEAFF. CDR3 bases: TGTGCCTGGGGCCCGGGACAGGGGGCTGAAGCTTTCTTT.